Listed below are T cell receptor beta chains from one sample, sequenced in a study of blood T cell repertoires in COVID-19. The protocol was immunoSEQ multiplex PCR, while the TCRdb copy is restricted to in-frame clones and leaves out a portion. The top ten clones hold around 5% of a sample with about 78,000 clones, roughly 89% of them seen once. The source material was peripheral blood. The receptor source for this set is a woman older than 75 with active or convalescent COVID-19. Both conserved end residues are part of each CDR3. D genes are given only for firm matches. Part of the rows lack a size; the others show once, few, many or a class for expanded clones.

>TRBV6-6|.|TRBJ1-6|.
TGTGCCAGCATGGGCAAAGGTTCACCCCTCCACTTT
CASMGKGSPLHF
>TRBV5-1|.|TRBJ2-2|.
TGCGCCAGCAGCGAGCTTTCCGGGGAGCTGTTTTTT
CASSELSGELFF
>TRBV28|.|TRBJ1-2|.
TGTGCCAGCAGTCTTGGGGGAGGGGTCCGTGGCTACACCTTC
CASSLGGGVRGYTF
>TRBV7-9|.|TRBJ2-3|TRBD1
TGTGCCAGCAGCTTACCAGAACGGGCAGGGGGCTCGAGCACAGATACGCAGTATTTT
CASSLPERAGGSSTDTQYF
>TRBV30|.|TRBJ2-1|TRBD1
TGTGCCTGGAGTCCCCTGACAGGGTACAATGAGCAGTTCTTC
CAWSPLTGYNEQFF
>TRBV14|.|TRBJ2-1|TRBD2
TGTGCCAGCAGCCAAGGGGGACTAGCGGGGAAGGGGAGCTCCTACAATGAGCAGTTCTTC
CASSQGGLAGKGSSYNEQFF
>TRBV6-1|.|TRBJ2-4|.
TGTGCCAGCAGTGAGATGGGGGGACTAGCCAAAAACATTCAGTACTTC
CASSEMGGLAKNIQYF
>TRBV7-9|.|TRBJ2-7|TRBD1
TGTGCCAGCCCGGGACAGGGAAGCGAGCAGTACTTC
CASPGQGSEQYF
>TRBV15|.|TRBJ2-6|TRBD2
TGTGCCACCAGCAGAGTGGGAGCGGGGTCCGGGGCCAACGTCCTGACTTTC
CATSRVGAGSGANVLTF
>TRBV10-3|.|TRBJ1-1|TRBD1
TGTGCCATCAGCGGGACAGGGGGAGACACTGAAGCTTTCTTT
CAISGTGGDTEAFF
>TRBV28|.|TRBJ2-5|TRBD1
TGTGCCAGCAGTTCCCCGGGACAGATCGAGACCCAGTACTTC
CASSSPGQIETQYF
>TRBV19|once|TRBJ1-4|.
TGTGCCAGTAGTCCCCGAGACAGGCTTATTAATGAAAAACTGTTTTTT
CASSPRDRLINEKLFF
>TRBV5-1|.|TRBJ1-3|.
TGCGCCAGCAGCTCGGGAGGGGGTCCGAGCTCTGGAAACACCATATATTTT
CASSSGGGPSSGNTIYF
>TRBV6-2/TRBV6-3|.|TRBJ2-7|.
TGTGCCAGCAGCCTAACGACGGGTTACGAGCAGTACTTC
CASSLTTGYEQYF
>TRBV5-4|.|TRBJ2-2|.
TGTGCCAGCAGCGGGGGCCTTAACACCGGGGAGCTGTTTTTT
CASSGGLNTGELFF
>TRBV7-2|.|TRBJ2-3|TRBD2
TGTGCCAGCAGCCCTAGTACGGGGGGGGATACGCAGTATTTT
CASSPSTGGDTQYF
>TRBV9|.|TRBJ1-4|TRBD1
TGTGCCAGCAGTGAGGGACAGAAAAATGAAAAACTGTTTTTT
CASSEGQKNEKLFF
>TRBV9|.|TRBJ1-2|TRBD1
TGTGCCAGCAGCGTAGCGGACAGGGTGGGTGGCTACACCTTC
CASSVADRVGGYTF
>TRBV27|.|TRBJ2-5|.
TGTGCCAGCAGGGGACTGGGCGAGTCATCCCTGAAAGAGACCCAGTACTTC
CASRGLGESSLKETQYF
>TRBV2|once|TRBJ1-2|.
TGTGCCAGCAGAGGGGGAACAGCGATTAACTATGGCTACACCTTC
CASRGGTAINYGYTF
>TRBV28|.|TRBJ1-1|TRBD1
TGTGCCAGCAGCCTAACCTCGACAGGGGTTGAAGCTTTCTTT
CASSLTSTGVEAFF
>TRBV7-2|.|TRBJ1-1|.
TGTGCCAGCAGCCTCGGACAAAACAACGCTGAAGCTTTCTTT
CASSLGQNNAEAFF
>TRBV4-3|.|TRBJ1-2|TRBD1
TGCGCCAGCAGCCCGGGGAGTTGGGGACAGAGGTACTATGGCTACACCTTC
CASSPGSWGQRYYGYTF
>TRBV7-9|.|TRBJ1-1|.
TGTGCCAGCAGCTTAGTGGGGCAGGGGATCACTGAAGCTTTCTTT
CASSLVGQGITEAFF
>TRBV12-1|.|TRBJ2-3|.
TGTGCCAGCAGCTTTTTTGCCCGGTCTCGGAGTACGGGTGCAGATACGCAGTATTTT
CASSFFARSRSTGADTQYF
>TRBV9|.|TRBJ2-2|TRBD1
TGTGCCAGCAGCGGATACAGGGGGCGCGGAACCGGGGAGCTGTTTTTT
CASSGYRGRGTGELFF
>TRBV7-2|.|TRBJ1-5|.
TGTGCCAGCAGCTTAGTAGAGGGCAATCAGCCCCAGCATTTT
CASSLVEGNQPQHF
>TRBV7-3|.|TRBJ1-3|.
TGTGCCAGCAGCTCCCCGAGCGGGGGCTCTGGAAACACCATATATTTT
CASSSPSGGSGNTIYF
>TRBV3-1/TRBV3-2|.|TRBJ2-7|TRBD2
TGTGCCAGCAGCCATTCGGGGCGGGGGATACCATACGAGCAGTACTTC
CASSHSGRGIPYEQYF
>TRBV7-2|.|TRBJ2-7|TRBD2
TGTGCCAGCAGCTTTGCGGGGGGCCGCTACGAGCAGTACTTC
CASSFAGGRYEQYF
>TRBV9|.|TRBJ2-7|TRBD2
TGTGCCAGCAGCGTAGGGTCCGGGGGGGGCCTCTACGAGCAGTACTTC
CASSVGSGGGLYEQYF
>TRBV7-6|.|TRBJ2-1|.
TGTGCCAGCAGCGCGGAGTTCGGAGAGCAGTTCTTC
CASSAEFGEQFF
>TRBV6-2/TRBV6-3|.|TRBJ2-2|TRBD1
TGTGCCAGCAGTTACCCCCGACAGGGATCAGGCGGGGAGCTGTTTTTT
CASSYPRQGSGGELFF
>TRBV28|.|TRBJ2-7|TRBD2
TGTGCCTATGGGGCGAGCGGGAGAGCCGAGCAGTACTTC
CAYGASGRAEQYF
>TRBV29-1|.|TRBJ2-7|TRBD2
TGCAGCGTTGAGCTAGCGGGACGGTACTTC
CSVELAGRYF
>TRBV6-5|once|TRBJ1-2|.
TGTGCCAGCAGTTCCCCGGTTAGGGGAGGGGCGGTATCCACCTTC
CASSSPVRGGAVSTF
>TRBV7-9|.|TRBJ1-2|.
TGTGCCAGCAGCCCGAAACAGGGATTCTATGGCTACACCTTC
CASSPKQGFYGYTF
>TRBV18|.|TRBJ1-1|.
TGTGCCAGCTCATTTCAAGACAGACACACTGAAGCTTTCTTT
CASSFQDRHTEAFF
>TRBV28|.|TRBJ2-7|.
TGTGCCAGCAGTCTGAGGACTGAGTACGAGCAGTACTTC
CASSLRTEYEQYF
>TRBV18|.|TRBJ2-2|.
TGTGCCAGCTCACCAGACCGACTAGTTACCGGGGAGCTGTTTTTT
CASSPDRLVTGELFF
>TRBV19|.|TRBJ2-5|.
TGTGCCAGTAGTATAGGAAACAGGGGGGGTGAGACCCAGTACTTC
CASSIGNRGGETQYF
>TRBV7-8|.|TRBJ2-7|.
TGTGCCAGCAGCTTACAGCGGCTCTACGAGCAGTACTTC
CASSLQRLYEQYF
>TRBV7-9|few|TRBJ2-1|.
TGTGCCAGCAGCTTCTATAGAGCGGTGGATCGTGAGCAGTTCTTC
CASSFYRAVDREQFF
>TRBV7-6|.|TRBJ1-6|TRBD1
TGTGCCAGCAGCAGAGGACAGGCGGATAATTCACCCCTCCACTTT
CASSRGQADNSPLHF
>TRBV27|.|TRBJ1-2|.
TGTGCCAGCAGTTTCGTCGGGGGTGCGGTCACCTTC
CASSFVGGAVTF
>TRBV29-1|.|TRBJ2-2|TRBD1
TGCAGCGTTGATAGGGGGCAAAACACCGGGGAGCTGTTTTTT
CSVDRGQNTGELFF
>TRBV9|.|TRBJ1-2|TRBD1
TGTGCCAGCAGCGTAGTAACAGGGGAGTATGGCTACACCTTC
CASSVVTGEYGYTF
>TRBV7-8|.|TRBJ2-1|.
TGTGCCAGCAGCTTAGACTCGGGGTACTCCTACAATGAGCAGTTCTTC
CASSLDSGYSYNEQFF
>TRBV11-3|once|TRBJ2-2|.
TGTGCCAGCAGCCCTCGGGGGTTCGTCACCGGGGAGCTGTTTTTT
CASSPRGFVTGELFF
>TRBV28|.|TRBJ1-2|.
TGTGCCAGCAGTTCCCCACAGGGATGGTATGGCTACACCTTC
CASSSPQGWYGYTF